Sequencing of this T cell receptor (beta chain) was carried out in a study of cytomegalovirus exposure and HLA in healthy donors. About this clone: The target antigen is unknown.

The study, taken as a whole, reports: A reported reduction in N-insertions relative to the approximately 670-donor mean was seen in an Asian-associated ancestry cluster in a later analysis.

13 Jbeta primers and 60 Vbeta primers were used for the PCR. Some clones are missing from TCRdb's copy, which holds only in-frame ones; the method was immunoSEQ multiplex PCR. This sample carries 60,000 to 85,000 clones, around 79% of them seen once, and the ten largest clones take 1.6%. The germline V gene has CDR1 MNHEY and CDR2 SVGAGI. The CDR3 runs to 12 residues. The germline V and J ends were trimmed by 7 bases and 7 bases, with 14 bases remaining between them. This receptor was obtained from a man aged 35-49 years in good health and CMV-seronegative. Sample: PBMCs. The chain employs TRBV6-5 and TRBJ2-7; D is uncertain. The CDR3 sequence is CASISPAREQYF. The CDR3 DNA reads as TGTGCCAGCATTTCTCCTGCGAGGGAGCAGTACTTC.